This TCR beta chain is drawn from a study of cytomegalovirus exposure and HLA in healthy donors. Study findings and constraints: Follow-up analysis seemed to connect common viral pathogens with several of the most significant clusters identified.

This clone has just one count. Its antigen is unidentified. Germline V gives CDR1 MDHEN, CDR2 SYDVKM. The CDR3 loop spans 16 amino acids. Trimming took off 4 bases at V and 4 bases at J, with 17 bases between the two ends. It was with 60 Vbeta and 13 Jbeta primers that the PCR ran. Only in-frame clones appear in the TCRdb table, and some are missing; sequencing was by immunoSEQ multiplex PCR. The table lists 150,000 or so clones, 65% to 85% of them singletons. The chain couples TRBV28 to TRBJ1-5; possibly TRBD1 for D (6 bases). Sequencing used PBMCs. The source is a woman aged 35 to 49 in good health and CMV-seropositive. The CDR3 reads CASSYRPGHSNQPQHF. The CDR3 DNA reads as TGTGCCAGCAGTTACCGACCGGGACACTCAAATCAGCCCCAGCATTTT.